This entry describes one TCR beta chain. Here immunoSEQ multiplex PCR was the method, and the copy in TCRdb shows in-frame clones only, minus some. The sample contains over 120,000 clones, approximately 80% of which appear only once. This sample is drawn from a study of blood T cell repertoires in COVID-19. Study-wide context: In each case, the material was cDNA or gDNA derived from T cells, B-cell-depleted T cells, or PBMCs.

The CDR3 runs 16 residues. Germline values: CDR1 SGHRS, CDR2 YFSETQ. Losses at the gene ends were 3 bases for V and 4 bases for J; bases not matched to a gene: 9. Sequenced input: peripheral blood. The receptor comes from a human donor in a cohort sampled during active COVID-19. V and J are TRBV5-1 and TRBJ1-4, with TRBD1 identical over 7 bases. The CDR3 loop reads CASSSEGAGLNEKLFF. CDR3 coding DNA: TGCGCCAGCAGCTCGGAGGGGGCCGGGCTTAATGAAAAACTGTTTTTT.